This T cell receptor beta chain was sequenced during a study of shared clonotypes between healthy human individuals (dated by TCRdb to the early 2020s). Notes on the research overall: A few men and two women, aged 18 to 49 years, made up the cohort. Each donor's leukapheresis produced roughly between about 0.8 and 8.9 billion PBMCs. Blood TCR repertoires of five healthy adults were deeply sequenced to estimate repertoire size and the extent of clonotype sharing between individuals. To increase sequencing depth and limit assay-specific biases, different laboratories used diverse techniques to prepare libraries and sequence TCR repertoires. For each donor, three plates each were used for CD4 naive and CD4 memory, two plates were used for CD8 naive, and one plate was used for CD8 memory.

In regard to this clone: No cognate antigen has been identified for it. Within one base of it there is no much larger clone, and no base qualities were kept.

Beyond this particular receptor, the publication reports: Clonotypes shared by all four sorted-subset donors showed higher generation probabilities than non-shared clonotypes. Because the study included only a small number of donors, the genetic and exposure-history diversity represented was limited. When a handful of donors were compared, the shared fraction of clonotypes was around 5% for naive CD4, 3% to 4% for naive CD8, 2% to 2.5% for memory CD4, and roughly 0.4% for memory CD8. Naive subsets generally had larger estimated clonotype richness than memory subsets. Sampling was restricted to blood, and TCR repertoires in tissue are likely to differ from TCR repertoires in blood. Based on pairwise subsampling, the degree of clonotype sharing among donors was expected to be affected by sequencing depth. Incomplete sequencing was indicated by rarefaction of sorted-subset datasets, despite the large sequencing depth.

Using the deep immunoSEQ assay, multiplex PCR amplified TCR CDR3 regions from genomic DNA. Extracted genomic DNA from each cell subset was distributed evenly across all wells of several immunoSEQ 96-well plates, and each plate was treated as a replicate. For sorted subsets, about 200 ng genomic DNA, equal to 25,000 to 35,000 T cell genomes, was loaded into each replicate PCR. Purified libraries were quantified with a Qubit 3.0 fluorometer, sized on a Bioanalyzer 2100, and re-quantified with the KAPA Library Quantification kit. Every immunoSEQ 96-well plate was sequenced on a dedicated single-read 150-cycle Illumina NextSeq 550 flow cell. The original pipeline was this. Because only junctional sequences without quality scores were contained in the immunoSEQ output, filtering matching that applied to full-length reads could not be performed. To assign V/J genes and CDR3, sequences were annotated using PyIR, a Python wrapper for IgBLAST v1.9, with IMGT germline references. Reads were filtered out if the reads had weak V/J assignments (E-value above 1e-6), no CDR3, stop codons, out-of-frame junctions, or ambiguous translated residues. V3J clonotypes were defined as sequences sharing an identical inferred V gene, J gene, and CDR3 amino acid sequence. To compute the percentage overlap between repertoires, the number of shared unique clonotypes was divided by the size of the smaller repertoire. RTK rarefaction, the Chao1 estimator, and Recon v2.1 estimates of unobserved clonotypes were used to assess repertoire richness. Generation probabilities for all TCRbeta clonotypes obtained by the gDNA method from four donors were computed using OLGA. Imported from immuneACCESS, the table was reduced by TCRdb to in-frame sequences with V and J called. These copies leave out some clones; in studies compared against another copy, an unresolved V gene accounts for under half, and the cause of the remainder is not known. That table furnishes V, J and clone size, whereas the DNA furnished D and trimming. The sample table shows some 2.1 million clones, and approximately 95% are seen once. 0.85% to 1.2% of the sample lies in the top ten.

CD8 naive samples consisted of CD45RO-negative cells that were positively selected for CCR7, yielding a CD45RA+CCR7+ population without TemRA cells. The donors were healthy, HIV-negative adults with no recently reported acute infections or vaccinations. Every donor was a Caucasian adult living in Nashville, Tennessee, USA. After blood collection by leukapheresis, PBMCs were isolated using Ficoll-Histopaque density gradient centrifugation and then cryopreserved in the vapor phase of liquid nitrogen. Purity and quantity of every magnetically sorted T cell population were checked by analytical flow cytometry. Genomic DNA was isolated from every sorted fraction and measured by UV absorbance on a Nanodrop 2000c. V gives up 2 bases and J gives up 5 bases, and the segment between their germline ends measures 16 bases. The CDR3 sequence holds 15 residues, the cysteine and phenylalanine included. Only the CDR3 DNA stays, 45 bases, in frame from base 1. Via the germline V gene, CDR1 is SGHRS and CDR2 YFSETQ.

The receptor was derived from a man aged 18 to 35 in good health. Rearrangement joined TRBV5-1 to TRBJ1-1; the D gene is possibly TRBD1, with 6 bases matching. Sequencing was done on a sample of naive CD8+ T cells sorted from blood. The cell subset or site label here, explained by the study, means: CD45RA+CCR7+. The CDR3 in this case is CASSFAPLGATEAFF. The base sequence is TGCGCCAGCAGCTTCGCGCCGTTGGGGGCTACTGAAGCTTTCTTT.